A single sample is the source of the 11 T cell receptor beta chains below, sequenced in a study of a mutant IDH1 vaccine in newly diagnosed glioma. For these TCRs, the target antigens are not known. Time point indicated: week 5, during vaccination. A 20-mer mutant IDH1 peptide at 300 ug was injected subcutaneously with topical imiquimod. Sequencing was performed with immunoSEQ multiplex PCR; in TCRdb, only in-frame clones are kept and a portion is missing. This sample yields tens of thousands of clones, of which around 82% are seen a single time; roughly 5.5% belongs to the top ten. Sequenced here: PBMCs, sampled from a glioma patient whose treatment included an IDH1 peptide vaccine. The source of these receptors is a middle-aged man with glioma.

This clone was seen more than once but under ten times. The chain carries TRBV18 and TRBJ1-1, with D possibly matching TRBD1 (6 bases). V was pared by 2 bases and J by 8 bases, with 12 bases between. Germline CDR1 KGHSH, CDR2 LQKENI. The CDR3 is made up of 13 amino acids. In nucleotides, the CDR3 is TGTGCCAGCTCACCAACTAGGGACAACGAAGCTTTCTTT. It specifies CASSPTRDNEAFF.

V gene TRBV5-1 combines with J gene TRBJ2-2; D is undetermined. V lost 0 bases to trimming and J lost 0 bases, with 3 bases between them. There are 14 residues in the CDR3. Germline loops: CDR1 SGHRS, CDR2 YFSETQ. CDR3 residues: CASSLAANTGELFF. CDR3 coding DNA: TGCGCCAGCAGCTTGGCGGCGAACACCGGGGAGCTGTTTTTT.

The V call is TRBV6-5, the J call TRBJ1-2; 8 nucleotides match TRBD1. From germline, CDR1 is MNHEY and CDR2 SVGAGI. The V and J ends lost 0 bases and 6 bases, in that order; junction bases with no gene match: 6. This CDR3 is built from 15 residues. The chain's CDR3 is CASSYSGARGHGYTF. The CDR3 DNA follows: TGTGCCAGCAGTTACTCCGGGGCCAGGGGGCATGGCTACACCTTC.

The gene calls are TRBV5-1 and TRBJ2-7; D may match TRBD1 or TRBD2 (6 bases each). This CDR3 spans 14 amino acids. Deletions cut 4 bases from V and 10 bases from J, with 21 bases between. Germline V gene data show CDR1 as SGHRS and CDR2 as YFSETQ. The CDR3 DNA sequence: TGCGCCAGCAGCCAAGACCCCACCAAGGGGGGACAGTACTTC. Protein: CASSQDPTKGGQYF.

This sequence joins TRBV11-2 and TRBJ2-5; D is ambiguous. Trimming took 5 bases from V and 11 from J, leaving 15 bases between them. Germline CDR1 reads SGHAT; CDR2 reads FQNNGV. The CDR3 has 12 residues. The CDR3 DNA reads TGTGCCAGCAGCCGGATATCGTTCAATCAGTACTTC. Protein: CASSRISFNQYF. The full variable domain, its missing parts supplied by reference TRBV11-2 and TRBJ2-5, is EAGVAQSPRYKIIEKRQSVAFWCNPISGHATLYWYQQILGQGPKLLIQFQNNGVVDDSQLPKDRFSAERLKGVDSTLKIQPAKLEDSAVYLCASSRISFNQYFGPGTRLLVL.

This clone was detected once. This rearrangement joins TRBV6-5 to TRBJ1-1; 8 bases align to TRBD1. The CDR3 totals 14 residues. The germline V gene has CDR1 MNHEY and CDR2 SVGAGI. The ends lost 7 bases at V and 0 bases at J; junction bases unmatched: 4. The CDR3 loop is CASTEDRVNTEAFF. In nucleotides, the CDR3 is TGTGCCAGCACTGAGGACAGGGTGAACACTGAAGCTTTCTTT.

The chain combines TRBV29-1 with TRBJ1-2; no definite D call. V lost 0 bases and J lost 6, with 17 bases in between. Per germline, CDR1 SQVTM and CDR2 ANQGSEA. The length of the CDR3 is 15 residues. The DNA for the CDR3 is TGCAGCGTTGAAGATTTCCCAGATTCTCTGAATGGCTACACCTTC. Its translation is CSVEDFPDSLNGYTF.

This clone was seen just once. This chain joins TRBV12-5 and TRBJ1-2; D possibly corresponds to TRBD1 (6 bases). Trimming left V 0 bases short and J 8 bases short, with 19 bases between. In germline, CDR1 is LGHNT, CDR2 FRNRAP. This CDR3 is built from 16 residues. The CDR3 spells CASGLVLQGNTMGYTF. Written as DNA, the CDR3 is TGTGCTAGTGGTTTGGTACTTCAGGGGAACACTATGGGCTACACCTTC. Together with reference TRBV12-5 and TRBJ1-2, the CDR3 gives the full variable domain: DARVTQTPRHKVTEMGQEVTMRCQPILGHNTVFWYRQTMMQGLELLAYFRNRAPLDDSGMPKDRFSAEMPDATLATLKIQPSEPRDSAVYFCASGLVLQGNTMGYTFGSGTRLTVV.

This chain links TRBV6-1 with TRBJ1-4; the D is unclear. CDR3 length: 15 residues. The V and J ends lost 4 bases and 0 bases respectively, with 9 bases between them. Germline-derived CDR1 and CDR2 are MNHNS and SASEGT. The CDR3 protein is CASSAGFATNEKLFF. The CDR3 nucleotides read TGTGCCAGCAGTGCTGGGTTTGCAACTAATGAAAAACTGTTTTTT.

This chain uses TRBV6-6 with TRBJ1-3, with 10 bases that match TRBD1. CDR1 and CDR2 from the germline V gene are MNHNY and SVGAGI (reference sequence). The CDR3 runs 13 residues. Germline trimming cut 6 bases from V and 9 bases from J; bases unmatched to any gene: 5. The CDR3 spells CASSTGQGGTIYF. The CDR3 nucleotides read TGTGCCAGCAGCACCGGACAGGGGGGCACCATATATTTT.

The chain links TRBV5-4 to TRBJ1-3; D is perhaps TRBD1 (5 bases). V was cut by 3 bases and J by 2 bases, with 12 bases left in between. This CDR3 is built from 15 residues. The V gene's germline CDR1 is SGHNT and CDR2 YYREEE (reference sequence). CDR3 bases: TGTGCCAGCAGCTCGGGACTGGATCCTGGAAACACCATATATTTT. Its protein is CASSSGLDPGNTIYF.